This T cell receptor (beta chain) was sequenced for a study of blood T cell repertoires in COVID-19. Across the whole study: Researchers got acute and convalescent COVID-19 samples from the United States, Italy and Spain. From T cells, B-cell-depleted T cells, or PBMCs came the material, which was cDNA or gDNA.

The ends lost 8 bases at V and 5 bases at J; junction bases unmatched: 15. Germline CDR1 MNHEY, CDR2 SMNVEV (reference sequence). The CDR3 has 15 residues. Source study methods: Estimation of nucleated cell counts relied on the amplification of reference gene primers. Assay used: immunoSEQ multiplex PCR; TCRdb lists only in-frame clones, some missing. For V, J and clone size, that table is used; D and trimming come from the DNA. This repertoire shows 250,000 to 300,000 clones, approximately 87% found once; its top ten account for roughly 4.6%. The genes are TRBV27 and TRBJ2-7; 7 bases fit TRBD2. The specimen sequenced was peripheral blood. This receptor was obtained from a man in his 60s who had recovered from COVID-19. CDR3 region: CASSYGTPGGNEQYF. In DNA form, the CDR3 reads TGTGCCAGCTCCTACGGTACACCCGGGGGGAACGAGCAGTACTTC.